The 21 T cell receptor beta chains below were found in one sample sequenced in a study of control samples from healthy donors and cancer patients. Data came from immunoSEQ multiplex PCR; TCRdb stores just in-frame clones and leaves some out. Counted here are under 60,000 clones, 94% occurring once; the ten biggest clones make up around 4%. Specimen: blood. The receptors stem from a man aged 25-40 years in good health.

The chain employs TRBV19 and TRBJ1-1, with a possible D match to TRBD1 (6 bases). The V end was cut by 6 bases, the J end by 11 bases, with 22 bases between. The CDR3 length is 14 residues. Per the germline V gene, CDR1 is LNHDA and CDR2 is SQIVND (reference sequence). As DNA, the CDR3 is TGTGCCAGTAGCGCCGCCTACACAGGGTTTCAGGCTTTCTTT. Its translation: CASSAAYTGFQAFF.

The rearrangement uses TRBV11-1 and TRBJ2-1; 11 nucleotides line up with TRBD2. Germline lookup yields CDR1 SGHAT and CDR2 FQDESV (reference sequence). After removal of 0 bases from V and 8 bases from J, the junction contained 6 bases not matched to a gene. The CDR3 is 16 amino acids. The CDR3 protein is CASSLASGRASDEQFF. The CDR3 coding sequence is TGTGCCAGCAGCTTAGCTAGCGGGAGGGCCTCGGATGAGCAGTTCTTC.

This chain uses TRBV15 with TRBJ1-2; TRBD1 matches at 10 bases. Germline V lookup: CDR1 LNHNV, CDR2 YYDKDF (reference sequence). CDR3 length: 15 amino acids. V gave up 0 bases and J gave up 6 bases; unmatched junction bases: 4. The CDR3 reads CATSRDIDRGHGYTF. The CDR3 DNA is TGTGCCACCAGCAGAGATATCGACAGGGGGCATGGCTACACCTTC.

CDR3 loop: CASSGRQGRAEAFF. The CDR3 bases are TGTGCCAGCAGTGGGCGACAGGGGAGGGCTGAAGCTTTCTTT. The rearrangement joins TRBV28 to TRBJ1-1, with 8 bases fitting TRBD1. CDR3 size: 14 residues. CDR1 and CDR2 from the germline V gene are MDHEN and SYDVKM. V was clipped by 5 bases and J by 6 bases; unmatched bases: 8. The full variable domain, in which reference TRBV28 and TRBJ1-1 provide the parts outside the CDR3, is DVKVTQSSRYLVKRTGEKVFLECVQDMDHENMFWYRQDPGLGLRLIYFSYDVKMKEKGDIPEGYSVSREKKERFSLILESASTNQTSMYLCASSGRQGRAEAFFGQGTRLTVV.

This clone was detected once. The genes are TRBV19 and TRBJ1-3; 8 bases fit TRBD1. Germline CDR1 reads LNHDA; CDR2 reads SQIVND (reference sequence). J lost 2 bases, V lost 3 bases, and 3 bases had no gene match. This CDR3 has 15 residues. Here the CDR3 reads CASSIQDRAGNTIYF. For the CDR3, the DNA is TGTGCCAGTAGTATCCAGGACAGGGCTGGAAACACCATATATTTT.

This clone was observed a single time. The CDR3: CASSPDRAYNEQFF. The DNA for the CDR3 is TGCGCCAGCAGTCCGGACAGGGCCTACAATGAGCAGTTCTTC. The chain is built from TRBV10-2 and TRBJ2-1; 8 bases align to TRBD1. Germline lookup yields CDR1 WSHSY and CDR2 SAAADI. CDR3 length: 14 amino acids. The V and J ends lost 5 bases and 2 bases, in that order; junction bases with no gene match: 2.

The chain has TRBV19 and TRBJ1-5; a possible D gene is TRBD1 (6 bases). Germline CDR1 and CDR2: LNHDA and SQIVND (reference sequence). V lost 6 bases and J 12 bases, leaving 15 bases between the germline ends. The CDR3 loop spans 12 amino acids. CDR3 sequence reads: CASRQDRTFQHF. The CDR3, as DNA: TGTGCCAGTAGGCAAGACAGGACCTTCCAGCATTTT.

This chain connects TRBV4-3 to TRBJ1-5; 8 bases line up with TRBD1. Germline CDR1 and CDR2: LGHNA and YSLEER. V was clipped by 4 bases and J by 4 bases; unmatched bases: 6. The CDR3 consists of 15 residues. The CDR3 here is CASSPGTGPNQPQHF. Here the CDR3 DNA reads TGCGCCAGCAGCCCCGGGACAGGTCCGAATCAGCCCCAGCATTTT.

The chain has TRBV2 and TRBJ2-3, with 12 bases fitting TRBD2. The CDR3 is 15 residues long. V was pared by 8 bases and J by 1 base, with 4 bases of the junction left unmatched. Germline V gene sequence: CDR1 SNHLY, CDR2 FYNNEI. CDR3 region: CASGLAGIRTDTQYF. CDR3 coding DNA: TGTGCCAGCGGACTAGCGGGGATACGCACAGATACGCAGTATTTT. Drawing the rest from reference TRBV2 and TRBJ2-3, the complete variable domain is EPEVTQTPSHQVTQMGQEVILRCVPISNHLYFYWYRQILGQKVEFLVSFYNNEISEKSEIFDDQFSVERPDGSNFTLKIRSTKLEDSAMYFCASGLAGIRTDTQYFGPGTRLTVL.

The chain combines TRBV28 with TRBJ1-2; D is unclear. The V end was cut by 6 bases, the J end by 0 bases, with 11 bases between. This CDR3 is 14 amino acids long. Germline lookup yields CDR1 MDHEN and CDR2 SYDVKM. CDR3 in amino acids: CASSLGATNYGYTF. The CDR3 DNA reads TGTGCCAGCAGCCTCGGTGCCACTAACTATGGCTACACCTTC.

The rearrangement links TRBV3-1 (or the pseudogene TRBV3-2) to TRBJ1-5, with 10 bases lining up with TRBD1. V dropped 6 bases and J dropped 7; count of bases not matched to a gene: 3. The CDR3 consists of 13 residues. The germline V gene encodes CDR1 LGHDT and CDR2 YNNKEL (reference sequence). DNA of the CDR3: TGTGCCAGCAGTGGGACAGGGGTCCAGCCCCAGCATTTT. Translated: CASSGTGVQPQHF.

The rearrangement joins TRBV29-1 to TRBJ2-1, with 8 bases identical to TRBD1. Germline V gene sequence: CDR1 SQVTM, CDR2 ANQGSEA. The CDR3 loop spans 14 amino acids. Trimming took 8 bases from V and 10 from J; bases not matched to a gene: 16. The CDR3 nucleotides read TGCAGCATAGAAGGGGCACCAGGGGGCCGGGAGCAGTTCTTC. Residues: CSIEGAPGGREQFF.

The chain carries TRBV2 and TRBJ1-2; D perhaps matches TRBD1 (5 bases). Trimming cost V 2 bases and J 5 bases, with 12 bases left between them. The CDR3 covers 14 residues. Germline V lookup: CDR1 SNHLY, CDR2 FYNNEI. CDR3 in DNA: TGTGCCAGCAGTGAATCGACCGGGGGATATGGCTACACCTTC. This translates into CASSESTGGYGYTF. Drawing the rest from reference TRBV2 and TRBJ1-2, the complete variable domain is EPEVTQTPSHQVTQMGQEVILRCVPISNHLYFYWYRQILGQKVEFLVSFYNNEISEKSEIFDDQFSVERPDGSNFTLKIRSTKLEDSAMYFCASSESTGGYGYTFGSGTRLTVV.

The chain is built from TRBV28 and TRBJ1-5, with TRBD1 as a possible D gene (6 bases). Germline-derived CDR1 and CDR2 are MDHEN and SYDVKM. This CDR3 is built from 15 residues. Between the trimmed V and J ends, which lost 3 bases and 6 bases, there was a span of 15 bases. The CDR3 loop is CASSLVSGGGQPQHF. CDR3 nucleotides: TGTGCCAGCAGTTTGGTTTCGGGGGGCGGTCAGCCCCAGCATTTT.

The chain employs TRBV21-1 and TRBJ1-1. TRBV21-1 is classified as a pseudogene. The length of the CDR3 is 15 residues. The CDR3 sequence: CASSKEGGRGTEAFF. CDR3 DNA: TGTGCCAGCAGCAAAGAGGGGGGTCGTGGCACTGAAGCTTTCTTT.

CDR3 coding DNA: TGTGCCAGCAGCCAAGGCGGTGGGGCCGGGGAGCTGTTTTTT. Translated, it gives CASSQGGGAGELFF. The chain couples TRBV3-1 (or the pseudogene TRBV3-2) to TRBJ2-2; no clear D gene. This CDR3 has 14 amino acids. V gave up 1 base and J gave up 6 bases, with 9 bases separating them. CDR1 is LGHDT, CDR2 YNNKEL, per germline (reference sequence).

The chain carries TRBV14 and TRBJ2-5; 7 bases are shared with TRBD2. V shed 2 bases, J shed 2 bases, and the junction held 8 bases outside the gene matches. Germline assignment: CDR1 SGHDN and CDR2 FVKESK. This CDR3 region has 16 residues. The CDR3: CASSQRASGTQETQYF. DNA of the CDR3: TGTGCCAGCAGCCAAAGGGCTAGCGGAACACAAGAGACCCAGTACTTC.

The V gene is TRBV19, the J gene TRBJ2-7; 9 bases are a match to TRBD2. CDR3 length: 14 residues. V lost 4 bases and J lost 5; bases outside the gene matches: 6. Germline assignment: CDR1 LNHDA and CDR2 SQIVND (reference sequence). For the CDR3, the DNA is TGTGCCAGTAGTACCAGCGGGAGGTCCCACGAGCAGTACTTC. It translates to CASSTSGRSHEQYF.

This sequence joins TRBV5-4 and TRBJ2-1, with D tentatively TRBD2 (7 bases). The CDR3 runs to 14 residues. The germline CDR1 and CDR2 sequences are SGHNT and YYREEE (reference sequence). V lost 3 bases and J 5 bases, leaving 12 bases between the germline ends. The chain's CDR3 is CASSWGGQNNEQFF. Written as DNA, the CDR3 is TGTGCCAGCAGCTGGGGGGGACAAAACAATGAGCAGTTCTTC.

V gene TRBV27 combines with J gene TRBJ2-7; TRBD1 might be the D (6 bases). This CDR3 has 21 amino acids. Germline lookup yields CDR1 MNHEY and CDR2 SMNVEV (reference sequence). Trimming pared 2 bases from V and 0 bases from J, leaving 29 bases between. The CDR3 region has the DNA TGTGCCAGCAGTTTAAACCCACCCTTATTCGCCGTACAGGGAAGCTCCTACGAGCAGTACTTC. This translates into CASSLNPPLFAVQGSSYEQYF.

The rearrangement uses TRBV19 and TRBJ1-1, with 8 positions matching TRBD1. Trimming at V came to 8 bases and at J to 0 bases, leaving 14 bases not matched to a gene. The CDR3 spans 17 residues. CDR1 and CDR2 (germline): LNHDA, SQIVND (reference sequence). CDR3: CASRTPGTGFLNTEAFF. CDR3 coding DNA: TGTGCCAGTCGAACACCCGGGACAGGCTTTCTGAACACTGAAGCTTTCTTT.